This T cell receptor beta chain was obtained from a study of immune cell composition in non-small cell lung cancer (dated by TCRdb to about 2017). Context from the whole study: To assign histologic subtype, which was mostly lung adenocarcinoma or squamous cell carcinoma, H&E was combined with p63, CK5, Napsin A and TTF-1 immunohistochemistry. The subtype comparisons left out a handful of tumour specimens with TCR-beta data because those specimens were rare histological subtypes. Using Adaptive Biotechnologies, the researchers ran TCR-beta sequencing on 34 paired NSCLC tumour and non-adjacent lung specimens, along with about two dozen tumour-only specimens. Supplementary cohort #1 consisted of around 9 lung adenocarcinoma cases with paired tumour/lung TCR-beta sequencing and with TIL populations generated to assess tumour reactivity. The research as a whole found: In around ten adenocarcinoma cases, a strong correlation was found between maximal tumour-associated clone frequency and TIL tumour reactivity, whereas no such correlation was found between overall clonality and TIL tumour reactivity. No significant correlation was found between smoking pack-years and tumour TCR-beta clonality. Significantly higher Top 10 clone scores and productive clonality were observed in lung squamous cell carcinoma than in lung adenocarcinoma tumours. The reactivity cohort included only approximately 11 cases, and whether tumour-reactive clones share sequences with the dominant in vivo tumour-associated clones was not shown. Nearly half of NSCLC cases had tumour-associated clones >0.5%, with 75% to 80% of squamous carcinomas showing such clones compared with 33% of adenocarcinomas.

For this clone: What this receptor recognizes is not known. It has no much larger one-base neighbor in the sample; base qualities were not kept.

From frozen aliquots of unsorted single-cell suspensions, genomic DNA was isolated using the QIAamp DNA kit. The tumour samples consisted of non-small cell lung cancer tissue that had been surgically resected. Tissues were received within 2 hours of resection and were immediately processed into single-cell suspensions. Tissue was broken up mechanically, digested enzymatically with DNase I, collagenase I and hyaluronidase for 25 to 35 minutes at 37 degrees C, and then filtered and RBC-lysed. A two-step multiplex PCR amplified TCR-beta CDR3 regions from genomic DNA, and the second step of the PCR added Illumina-compatible adaptors. TCR-beta immunosequencing was carried out on an Illumina platform through the commercial immunoSEQ service. The authors processed their data as follows. Repertoires were summarised by productive clonality and by Top 10 Clones, defined as the percentage of T-cell templates derived from the ten most frequent sequences. Productive clonality ranged from 0 to 1, with 1 indicating a monoclonal population. Tumour-associated clones were defined as sequences comprising at least 0.1% of tumour T-cell templates but absent from matched non-adjacent lung, identified via log10 scatter plots. Two-group comparisons used Student's t-tests, stages used ANOVA, and relationships used linear regression, analysed in GraphPad Prism7 and R. This immuneACCESS table, as held by TCRdb, lists in-frame sequences with V and J called but not all clones. Of the missing ones, under half trace to an unresolved V gene in checked studies; the others have no known cause. The D gene and trimming were derived from the DNA, and the V and J assignments and clone size from that table. The sample table shows around 13,000 clones, and about 70% are seen once. Clones ranked in the top ten supply around 15% of the sample.

The sequencing sample was made of lung tumor tissue. This receptor was taken from a human donor with non-small cell lung cancer.

For the CDR3, the sequence is CALRLSEEKLFF. The DNA is TGTGCCTTAAGGCTGTCGGAGGAAAAACTGTTTTTT. Recombination joined TRBV30 with TRBJ1-4; no confident D gene assignment can be made. V was cut back by 7 bases and J by 8 bases, leaving a gap of 14 bases between them. The CDR3 contains 12 residues, cysteine and phenylalanine counted. Only the CDR3 part of the read is kept: 36 bases, read in frame from the first base. According to the germline V gene (reference sequence), CDR1 reads GTSNPN and CDR2 reads SVGIG.